This T cell receptor (beta chain) was captured in a study of blood T cell repertoires in COVID-19. About the research overall: There were acute and convalescent COVID-19 samples, and they came from the United States, Italy and Spain.

There are 14 residues in the CDR3. Trimming took 5 bases from V and 0 from J; bases not matched to a gene: 3. Per germline, CDR1 SGDLS and CDR2 YYNGEE. Data came from immunoSEQ multiplex PCR; TCRdb stores just in-frame clones and leaves some out. Seen here are just over 250,000 clones, about 91% observed once, and the top ten hold about 2.5%. The chain is built from TRBV9 and TRBJ1-1, with 8 bases fitting TRBD1. The source material was peripheral blood. This sequence was found in a person aged 18 to 35 with COVID-19, enrolled during active disease. CDR3 DNA sequence: TGTGCCAGCAGTCGACAGGGGATGAACACTGAAGCTTTCTTT. This translates into CASSRQGMNTEAFF.